These 4 T cell receptor beta chains share one sample of origin, sequenced in a study of T cells in women clearing cervical HPV infection. Profiling relied on immunoSEQ multiplex PCR, and the TCRdb table lists in-frame clones only, not all of them. This table lists 14,000 or so clones. Sample: blood buffy coat. The receptors here all came from a woman aged 18 to 75 with a cervical HPV16 infection that either progressed to CIN3+ or cleared (not recorded which).

Concerning this clone: The read ends 3 residues early relative to the CDR3; the germline J gene fills the gap. V gene TRBV7-6 combines with J gene TRBJ1-1; D possibly corresponds to TRBD1 (5 bases). The CDR3 covers 13 residues. Germline CDR1 SGHVS, CDR2 FNYEAQ. Trimming pared 5 bases from V and 1 base from J, leaving 8 bases between. The CDR3 sequence: CASSLGANTEAFF. CDR3 bases read: TGTGCCAGCAGCCTAGGGGCGAACACTGAA.

On this clone itself: The read terminates 3 residues ahead of where the CDR3 ends, so the germline J gene completes it. The V and J genes are TRBV30 and TRBJ1-2; 9 positions agree with TRBD1. Germline CDR1 and CDR2: GTSNPN and SVGIG (reference sequence). The CDR3 has 16 residues. V trimming: 2 bases; J trimming: 0 bases; junction bases outside the gene matches: 7. The covered CDR3 bases are TGTGCCTGGAGTACCACAGGGGGCACGGCTAACTATGGC. This encodes CAWSTTGGTANYG. The entire CDR3 is CAWSTTGGTANYGYTF.

In the case of this clone: Sequencing ends 3 residues short of the CDR3 end; the germline J gene provides the rest. The chain uses TRBV10-3 and TRBJ2-5; D is possibly TRBD1 (5 bases). The germline V gene encodes CDR1 ENHRY and CDR2 SYGVKD. The CDR3 consists of 13 residues. Between the trimmed V and J ends, which lost 4 bases and 2 bases, there was a span of 8 bases. CDR3 amino acids: CAISAGQQETQYF. The covered CDR3 bases are TGTGCCATCAGTGCCGGACAACAAGAGACC.

About this clone itself: The read is 3 residues too short to cover the CDR3 end, so that end is filled in from the germline J gene. This chain links TRBV12-3 or TRBV12-4 with TRBJ2-2, with D possibly being TRBD1 (7 bases). There are 15 residues in the CDR3. The CDR3 protein is CASSRTQGGNEKLFF. The covered CDR3 bases are TGTGCCAGCAGCAGAACCCAGGGGGGTAATGAAAAG.